This T cell receptor (beta chain) was sequenced in a study of shared clonotypes between healthy human individuals (dated by TCRdb to 2018 to 2020). For context, the study as a whole: The cohort included a few men and two women between 18 and 49 years of age. For each donor, CD4 naive and CD4 memory were each run on three plates, CD8 naive on two plates, and CD8 memory on one plate. To estimate repertoire size and how much clonotypes are shared between individuals, the study performed deep sequencing of blood TCR repertoires from roughly five healthy adults. Per donor, leukapheresis produced somewhere between about 0.85 and 8.9 billion PBMCs. To increase sequencing depth and limit assay-specific biases, different laboratories used diverse techniques to prepare libraries and sequence TCR repertoires. Broader findings and caveats from the paper: Because the study included a small number of donors, the genetic and exposure-history diversity represented was limited. Rarefaction of sorted-subset datasets indicated incomplete sequencing despite the large sequencing depth. Naive subsets generally had larger estimated clonotype richness than memory subsets. Based on pairwise subsampling, the degree of clonotype sharing among donors was expected to be affected by sequencing depth. Around 5.4% of naive CD4, 3.5% of naive CD8, approximately 2.2% of memory CD4, and about 0.4% of memory CD8 clonotypes were shared across several donors. Only blood was sampled, and tissue TCR repertoires likely differ from those in blood. Higher generation probabilities were observed for clonotypes shared by all four sorted-subset donors than for non-shared clonotypes.

TCR CDR3 regions were amplified from genomic DNA by multiplex PCR using the deep immunoSEQ assay. Extracted genomic DNA from each cell subset was spread evenly across all wells of several immunoSEQ 96-well plates, with each plate serving as a replicate. For sorted subsets, approximately 210 ng of genomic DNA, equivalent to roughly 33,000 T cell genomes, went into each replicate PCR. Purified libraries were quantified with a Qubit 3.0 fluorometer, sized on a Bioanalyzer 2100, and re-quantified with the KAPA Library Quantification kit. Every immunoSEQ 96-well plate was sequenced on a dedicated single-read 150-cycle Illumina NextSeq 550 flow cell. The authors' pipeline ran thus. Because only junctional sequences without quality scores were contained in the immunoSEQ output, filtering matching that applied to full-length reads could not be performed. To assign V/J genes and CDR3, sequences were annotated using PyIR, a Python wrapper for IgBLAST v1.9, with IMGT germline references. Reads with weak V/J assignments (E-value above 1e-6), missing CDR3, stop codons, out-of-frame junctions, or ambiguous translated residues were removed. V3J clonotypes were defined as sequences sharing an identical inferred V gene, J gene, and CDR3 amino acid sequence. Percentage overlap between repertoires was calculated by dividing the number of shared unique clonotypes by the size of the smaller repertoire. Repertoire richness was assessed with RTK rarefaction, the Chao1 estimator, and Recon v2.1 estimates of unobserved clonotypes. For all TCRbeta clonotypes obtained by the gDNA method from four donors, generation probabilities were computed with OLGA. TCRdb took over this immuneACCESS table, retaining in-frame rearrangements with V and J assigned. Such tables are incomplete; in checked studies, under half of the missing clones stem from an unresolved V gene, and the remainder is unexplained. V and J calls plus clone size are reproduced from that table; the DNA served to infer D and trimming. This sample holds hundreds of thousands of clones; 96% were observed only once. The ten largest clones add up to less than 0.25% of the sample.

A note on this clone: Its binding antigen is unknown. There are no base qualities to consult, and no much larger clone falls within one base.

For the CD8 naive samples, CD45RO-negative cells were positively selected for CCR7, yielding a CD45RA+CCR7+ population from which TemRA cells were excluded. Healthy HIV-negative adults with no recently reported acute infections or vaccinations were included as donors. Every donor was a Caucasian adult residing in Nashville, Tennessee, USA. After blood collection by leukapheresis, PBMCs were isolated using Ficoll-Histopaque density gradient centrifugation and then cryopreserved in the vapor phase of liquid nitrogen. Analytical flow cytometry was used to check the purity and quantity of each magnetically sorted T cell population. Each sorted fraction had its genomic DNA isolated and then quantified by UV absorbance on a Nanodrop 2000c. Clipping removes 4 bases from V and 5 bases from J, with 7 as the unmatched junction base count. The germline V gene sets CDR1 to SGDLS and CDR2 to YYNGEE. Counted from cysteine to phenylalanine, this CDR3 has 14 amino acids. Left in the record is the CDR3 DNA by itself, 42 bases read in frame from the first base.

The chain is assembled from TRBV9 and TRBJ2-7; the junction holds 9 bases that match TRBD1. The sequence was collected from a young man in good health. The specimen sequenced was naive CD8+ T cells sorted from blood. The meaning of the sample's cell subset or site label: CD45RA+CCR7+. The DNA sequence is TGTGCCAGCAGCTTTCGACAGGGGGAAGACGAGCAGTACTTC. The translation is CASSFRQGEDEQYF.